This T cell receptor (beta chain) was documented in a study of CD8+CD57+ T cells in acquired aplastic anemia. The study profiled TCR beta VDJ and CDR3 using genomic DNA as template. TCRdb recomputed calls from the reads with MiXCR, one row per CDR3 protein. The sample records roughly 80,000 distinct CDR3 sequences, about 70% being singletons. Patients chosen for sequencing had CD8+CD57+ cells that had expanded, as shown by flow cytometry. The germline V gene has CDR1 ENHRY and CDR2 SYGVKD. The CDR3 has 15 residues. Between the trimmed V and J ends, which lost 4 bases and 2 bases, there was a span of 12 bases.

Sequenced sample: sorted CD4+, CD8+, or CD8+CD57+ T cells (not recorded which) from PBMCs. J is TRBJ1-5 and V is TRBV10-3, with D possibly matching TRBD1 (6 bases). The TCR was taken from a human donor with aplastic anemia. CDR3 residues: CAISGRGSGNQPQHF. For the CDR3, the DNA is TGTGCCATCAGTGGCAGGGGATCGGGCAATCAGCCCCAGCATTTT.